This passage covers 2 T cell receptor beta chains from one sample sequenced in a study of blood T cell repertoires in COVID-19. Profiled with immunoSEQ multiplex PCR; TCRdb holds only in-frame clones, not every one. This table has some 65,000 clones, over 75% appearing once. Sequenced: peripheral blood. The origin of the receptors is a human donor in a cohort sampled during active COVID-19.

The V gene is TRBV6-5, the J gene TRBJ1-5; D might be TRBD1 (6 bases). CDR1 MNHEY and CDR2 SVGAGI come from the germline V gene. CDR3 length: 11 residues. The ends were cut back, 4 bases at V and 8 bases at J, with 6 bases in the middle. CDR3: CASSSGEPQHF. The CDR3 DNA reads TGTGCCAGCAGTTCAGGGGAGCCCCAGCATTTT.

The chain has TRBV10-3 and TRBJ2-7; D remains unclear. Germline CDR1 and CDR2: ENHRY and SYGVKD. V was shortened by 4 bases and J by 1 base, with 14 bases between the two germline ends. The CDR3 contains 15 residues. CDR3 protein: CAISAPWAESYEQYF. The CDR3 DNA reads as TGTGCCATCAGTGCCCCGTGGGCCGAATCCTACGAGCAGTACTTC.